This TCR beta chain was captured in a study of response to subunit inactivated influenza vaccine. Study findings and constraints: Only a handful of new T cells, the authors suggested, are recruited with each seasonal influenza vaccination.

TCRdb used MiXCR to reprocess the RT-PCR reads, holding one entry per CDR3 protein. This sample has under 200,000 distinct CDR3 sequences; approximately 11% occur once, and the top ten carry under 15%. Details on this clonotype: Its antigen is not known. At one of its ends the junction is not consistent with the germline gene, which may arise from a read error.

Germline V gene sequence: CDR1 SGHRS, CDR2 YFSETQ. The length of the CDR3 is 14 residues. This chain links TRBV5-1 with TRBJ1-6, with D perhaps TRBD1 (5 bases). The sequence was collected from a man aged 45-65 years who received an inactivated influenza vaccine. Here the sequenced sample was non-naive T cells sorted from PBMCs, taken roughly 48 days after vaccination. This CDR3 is CAISLRQGSSPLHF. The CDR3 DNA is TGCGCCATCAGCTTGAGGCAGGGAAGCTCACCCCTCCACTTT.